This T cell receptor (beta chain) was captured in a study of regulatory T cells in long-lasting Graves disease. Study summary: For under 3 months, newly diagnosed Graves' patients had been taking antithyroid drugs.

V dropped 2 bases and J dropped 2 bases, with 7 bases sitting between them. CDR3 size: 14 residues. Time point specified: newly diagnosed GD, antithyroid drugs for less than 3 months. PBMCs provided the RNA from which the TCR library was made. Construction of TCR beta libraries relied on iRepertoire HTBI primers and on Arm-PCR targeting CDR3 regions. TCRdb reanalysed the multiplex PCR reads using MiXCR and keeps one entry per CDR3 protein. There are around 400,000 distinct CDR3 sequences in the sample; roughly 15% occur only once, and roughly 8% lies in the top ten. These same records also appear under a second study, on T cells in Graves' hyperthyroidism and ophthalmopathy. That work adds: Stable Graves' hyperthyroidism denoted no ophthalmopathy progression over 18 months. Most clonotypes that expanded in the thyroid above 0.001 also showed up in blood.

This sequence joins TRBV12-3 or TRBV12-4 and TRBJ1-3, with unresolved D. The source is a woman in her 40s with Graves disease. The sequenced sample was peripheral blood mononuclear cells (PBMCs), obtained at new diagnosis, from a patient treated with antithyroid drugs. CDR3 sequence reads: CASSLSGAGNTIYF. The CDR3 nucleotides are TGTGCCAGCAGTTTATCCGGGGCTGGAAACACCATATATTTT.